Presented here are 28 T cell receptor beta chains from one specimen sequenced in a study of T cells after yellow fever vaccination. MiXCR was run by TCRdb on the 5' RACE reads, yielding one entry per CDR3 protein. The sample has just under 600,000 distinct CDR3 sequences, about 13% seen once. This specimen consisted of PBMCs, obtained on the day of the yellow fever booster vaccination. These receptors all come from a man in his thirties or forties who received the YFV17D yellow fever vaccine.

This clonotype was seen a few times. V gene TRBV30 combines with J gene TRBJ2-3; no clear D. Germline loops: CDR1 GTSNPN, CDR2 SVGIG (reference sequence). The CDR3 spans 16 residues. V lost 2 bases, J lost 2 bases, and 17 bases lay in between. CDR3 nucleotide sequence: TGTGCCTGGAGTTCCCTCCACACAGAATACACAGATACGCAGTATTTT. Translation gives CAWSSLHTEYTDTQYF.

The rearrangement uses TRBV4-3 and TRBJ2-6, with 10 bases matching TRBD1. Looked up from germline, CDR1 is LGHNA and CDR2 is YSLEER. The ends lost 5 bases at V and 1 base at J; junction bases unmatched: 8. The CDR3 extends over 18 amino acids. In nucleotides, the CDR3 is TGCGCCAGCAGCAACAGACAGGGGGCGCTTTCTGGGGCCAACGTCCTGACTTTC. Translation: CASSNRQGALSGANVLTF.

The genes are TRBV27 and TRBJ1-1; a possible D gene is TRBD1 (6 bases). The CDR3 consists of 14 residues. V gave up 5 bases and J gave up 1 base, with 11 bases separating them. Germline V lookup: CDR1 MNHEY, CDR2 SMNVEV (reference sequence). The CDR3 DNA is TGTGCCAGCAGTCGAATGACAGGGAACACTGAAGCTTTCTTT. Protein sequence: CASSRMTGNTEAFF.

The CDR3 region is CASSQTGQGTNEKLFF. The CDR3 DNA reads as TGTGCCAGCAGCCAAACCGGACAGGGGACCAATGAAAAACTGTTTTTT. The chain couples TRBV7-9 to TRBJ1-4; 9 bases map to TRBD1. With V trimmed by 5 bases and J by 5 bases, 9 bases remained unmatched. This CDR3 contains 16 residues. CDR1 is SEHNR and CDR2 is FQNEAQ in the germline V gene (reference sequence).

The chain has TRBV20-1 and TRBJ2-5; 7 bases fit TRBD2. Germline-derived CDR1 and CDR2 are DFQATT and SNEGSKA (reference sequence). This CDR3 comprises 16 residues. V dropped 0 bases and J dropped 5; count of bases not matched to a gene: 12. As DNA, the CDR3 is TGCAGTGCTAGAGATCTCGGCGGGAGCAGCGGGGAGACCCAGTACTTC. Translation: CSARDLGGSSGETQYF.

The genes are TRBV7-2 and TRBJ2-7; TRBD2 is a possible D gene (6 bases). This CDR3 is 15 amino acids long. Germline V gene sequence: CDR1 SGHTA, CDR2 FQGNSA. V lost 5 bases and J 4 bases, leaving 18 bases between the germline ends. Here the CDR3 reads CASSPPTGGRYEQYF. Written as DNA, the CDR3 is TGTGCCAGCAGCCCCCCCACTGGGGGGAGGTACGAGCAGTACTTC.

The rearrangement links TRBV6-2 or TRBV6-3 to TRBJ2-1, with D uncertain. Germline lookup yields CDR1 MNHEY and CDR2 SVGEGT. The CDR3 spans 16 residues. V lost 5 bases to trimming and J lost 0 bases, with 14 bases between them. CDR3 loop: CASSDPTGSSYNEQFF. In DNA, the CDR3 is TGTGCCAGCAGTGACCCGACTGGTAGCTCCTACAATGAGCAGTTCTTC.

The rearrangement links TRBV7-2 to TRBJ2-5; 7 bases are shared with TRBD1. V lost 5 bases and J lost 2; bases outside the gene matches: 8. CDR1 SGHTA and CDR2 FQGNSA come from the germline V gene. There are 15 residues in the CDR3. CDR3: CASSVRQGTQETQYF. The CDR3 DNA reads as TGTGCCAGCAGCGTCCGACAGGGTACGCAAGAGACCCAGTACTTC.

The gene calls are TRBV12-3 or TRBV12-4 and TRBJ2-1; 10 bases agree with TRBD2. The CDR3 is 13 amino acids. The V gene end was trimmed by 8 bases and the J gene end by 7 bases; junction bases not matched to a gene: 5. The CDR3 DNA reads as TGTGCCAGCGAGGGACTAGCGATGAATGAGCAGTTCTTC. Translated, it gives CASEGLAMNEQFF.

In this sample, this clonotype turned up a few times. The chain couples TRBV5-1 to TRBJ2-2; 14 nucleotides line up with TRBD2. The CDR3 is made up of 16 amino acids. V was pared by 7 bases and J by 4 bases, with 6 bases of the junction left unmatched. Germline V gives CDR1 SGHRS, CDR2 YFSETQ. Here the CDR3 reads CASRTSGRSGTGELFF. CDR3 DNA: TGCGCCAGCCGGACTAGCGGGAGGTCGGGCACCGGGGAGCTGTTTTTT. The full variable domain, completed using reference TRBV5-1 and TRBJ2-2, is KAGVTQTPRYLIKTRGQQVTLSCSPISGHRSVSWYQQTPGQGLQFLFEYFSETQRNKGNFPGRFSGRQFSNSRSEMNVSTLELGDSALYLCASRTSGRSGTGELFFGEGSRLTVL.

This clonotype was detected many times. Germline is not matched at one junction end, which may reflect a read error. The chain couples TRBV7-2 to TRBJ2-3; no definite D call. Germline V gives CDR1 SGHTA, CDR2 FQGNSA. The CDR3 is 13 residues long. The CDR3 loop reads CASSLVPTDTQYF. The CDR3 DNA is TGCGCCAGCAGCTTGGTTCCGACAGATACGCAGTATTTT.

The V call is TRBV13, the J call TRBJ2-3; D is unclear. The V gene lost 2 bases and the J gene lost 1 base, with 10 bases spanning the gap. CDR3 length: 15 amino acids. From germline, CDR1 is PRHDT and CDR2 FYEKMQ (reference sequence). The CDR3 DNA reads as TGTGCCAGCAGCTTAACGGCGGAGCGCACAGATACGCAGTATTTT. Its translation: CASSLTAERTDTQYF.

This clonotype was recorded a few times. The CDR3 DNA is TGCGCCAGCAGCCCGACAAGGGGCGCTGGGGAGCTGTTTTTT. It yields the protein CASSPTRGAGELFF. V and J are TRBV5-1 and TRBJ2-2; D perhaps matches TRBD1 (5 bases). CDR3 length: 14 amino acids. V shed 4 bases and J shed 8 bases, with 15 bases lying between them. CDR1 is SGHRS, CDR2 YFSETQ, per germline.

The CDR3, as DNA: TGTGCCTGGAGGGGAGGCGGGAGCCCCTACGAGCAGTACTTC. Protein sequence: CAWRGGGSPYEQYF. J is TRBJ2-7 and V is TRBV30; 7 bases align to TRBD2. The CDR3 has 14 amino acids. The germline CDR1 and CDR2 sequences are GTSNPN and SVGIG (reference sequence). The junction had 7 bases not matched to a gene; V was cut back by 3 bases and J by 2 bases. The full variable domain, its missing parts supplied by reference TRBV30 and TRBJ2-7, is SQTIHQWPATLVQPVGSPLSLECTVEGTSNPNLYWYRQAAGRGLQLLFYSVGIGQISSEVPQNLSASRPQDRQFILSSKKLLLSDSGFYLCAWRGGGSPYEQYFGPGTRLTVT.

This clonotype has a handful of counts. The chain recombines TRBV7-9 with TRBJ2-5; TRBD2 is a possible D gene (5 bases). Trimming left V 7 bases short and J 5 bases short, with 14 bases between. The CDR3 is 13 amino acids. The germline V gene encodes CDR1 SEHNR and CDR2 FQNEAQ (reference sequence). CDR3 in amino acids: CASTPPGMETQYF. CDR3 DNA sequence: TGTGCCAGCACCCCTCCCGGGATGGAGACCCAGTACTTC.

This sequence joins TRBV6-5 and TRBJ2-3; possibly TRBD2 for D (6 bases). Germline CDR1 and CDR2: MNHEY and SVGAGI. The CDR3 extends over 11 amino acids. The ends were cut back, 10 bases at V and 6 bases at J, with 11 bases in the middle. In nucleotides, the CDR3 is TGTGCCACCGGGGGTGGGGATACGCAGTATTTT. This translates into CATGGGDTQYF.

This clonotype was seen only a few times. This chain joins TRBV6-2 or TRBV6-3 and TRBJ2-6; 9 positions agree with TRBD1. V lost 2 bases to trimming and J lost 0 bases; unmatched junction nucleotides: 8. The length of the CDR3 is 19 residues. CDR1 is MNHEY, CDR2 SVGEGT, per germline. This CDR3 reads CASSYGLWTGVSGANVLTF. DNA for the CDR3: TGTGCCAGCAGTTACGGACTCTGGACAGGGGTCTCTGGGGCCAACGTCCTGACTTTC.

V is TRBV7-2 and J is TRBJ2-2; 11 bases agree with TRBD2. V shed 6 bases and J 6 bases; nucleotides not matched to a gene: 3. Germline V CDR1 and CDR2: SGHTA, FQGNSA. The CDR3 totals 14 residues. The CDR3 protein is CASRTGLAAGELFF. CDR3 nucleotides: TGTGCCAGCAGAACGGGACTAGCGGCCGGGGAGCTGTTTTTT.

The chain carries TRBV5-1 and TRBJ1-4, with D unclear. CDR1 and CDR2 from the germline V gene are SGHRS and YFSETQ. Trimming cost V 0 bases and J 0 bases, with 3 bases left between them. This CDR3 spans 14 amino acids. CDR3 in amino acids: CASSLDPTNEKLFF. As DNA, the CDR3 is TGCGCCAGCAGCTTGGATCCAACTAATGAAAAACTGTTTTTT.

The gene calls are TRBV20-1 and TRBJ2-5, with 9 nucleotides matching TRBD1. CDR1 and CDR2 (germline): DFQATT, SNEGSKA (reference sequence). The CDR3 consists of 18 residues. V was clipped by 3 bases and J by 5 bases; unmatched bases: 19. Written as DNA, the CDR3 is TGCAGTGCTAGTTTTACGGGACAGGGAGGGACCATGCGGGAGACCCAGTACTTC. The encoded protein is CSASFTGQGGTMRETQYF.

This clonotype was counted at least ten times. The rearrangement uses TRBV3-1 and TRBJ2-5; D not certain. The V and J ends lost 0 bases and 2 bases respectively, with 7 bases between them. From germline, CDR1 is LGHDT and CDR2 YNNKEL (reference sequence). The CDR3 extends over 14 amino acids. The CDR3 loop reads CASSQDTKQETQYF. The CDR3 nucleotides read TGTGCCAGCAGCCAAGATACCAAACAAGAGACCCAGTACTTC.

This clonotype was counted between two and nine times. This chain uses TRBV21-1 with TRBJ2-7; TRBD2 is the table's D call and was not checked against the DNA. TRBV21-1 is a pseudogene locus. CDR3 length equals 16 residues. The CDR3 DNA sequence: TGTGCCAGCAGCAAACATAGCGGGAGGGCCCACTACGAGCAGTACTTC. Translating gives CASSKHSGRAHYEQYF.

The rearrangement links TRBV10-1 to TRBJ2-3; no clear D gene. V was trimmed by 6 bases and J by 4 bases, leaving 11 bases between them. The germline gives CDR1 WNHNN, CDR2 SYGVQD (reference sequence). The CDR3 covers 13 residues. This chain's CDR3 is CASSQTYSDTQYF. Here the CDR3 DNA reads TGCGCCAGCAGCCAAACGTATTCAGATACGCAGTATTTT.

In its sample, this clonotype was seen a few times. The CDR3 here is CASSYNAGTNEAFF. The CDR3 coding sequence is TGTGCCAGCAGCTACAACGCCGGGACAAACGAAGCTTTCTTT. This sequence joins TRBV11-1 and TRBJ1-1, with a weak D call TRBD1 (6 bases). Germline CDR1 SGHAT, CDR2 FQDESV (reference sequence). With 4 bases removed from V and 8 bases from J, the gap between germline ends came to 17 bases. The CDR3 has 14 amino acids. Together with reference TRBV11-1 and TRBJ1-1, the CDR3 gives the full variable domain: EAEVAQSPRYKITEKSQAVAFWCDPISGHATLYWYRQILGQGPELLVQFQDESVVDDSQLPKDRFSAERLKGVDSTLKIQPAELGDSAMYLCASSYNAGTNEAFFGQGTRLTVV.

The chain carries TRBV9 and TRBJ1-2; a weak D match, TRBD1 (5 bases). The V gene lost 3 bases and the J gene lost 2 bases, with 17 bases spanning the gap. The CDR3 runs 16 residues. Germline V gene lookup returns CDR1 SGDLS and CDR2 YYNGEE. The CDR3 spells CASSAPYDGGNYGYTF. Here the CDR3 DNA reads TGTGCCAGCAGCGCCCCCTACGATGGGGGAAACTATGGCTACACCTTC.

The CDR3, as DNA: TGCGCCAGCAGCCAAGGGACTAGCGGGAGGGCCGTCTACGAGCAGTACTTC. This translates into CASSQGTSGRAVYEQYF. The gene calls are TRBV4-3 and TRBJ2-7, with 15 positions matching TRBD2. In germline, CDR1 is LGHNA, CDR2 YSLEER. The CDR3 loop spans 17 amino acids. With 1 base clipped from V and 3 bases from J, the junction kept 4 bases outside the gene matches.

The genes are TRBV7-2 and TRBJ2-2; tentative D call: TRBD2 (7 bases). Trimming took off 6 bases at V and 6 bases at J, with 17 bases between the two ends. The germline V gene has CDR1 SGHTA and CDR2 FQGNSA. The CDR3 is made up of 15 amino acids. CDR3 sequence: CASSASAGAAGELFF. CDR3 coding DNA: TGTGCCAGCAGTGCGAGTGCGGGGGCGGCCGGGGAGCTGTTTTTT. Filled out from reference TRBV7-2 and TRBJ2-2, the complete variable domain reads GAGVSQSPSNKVTEKGKDVELRCDPISGHTALYWYRQSLGQGLEFLIYFQGNSAPDKSGLPSDRFSAERTGGSVSTLTIQRTQQEDSAVYLCASSASAGAAGELFFGEGSRLTVL.

The chain has TRBV19 and TRBJ2-7, with a possible D match to TRBD2 (6 bases). Per the germline V gene, CDR1 is LNHDA and CDR2 is SQIVND (reference sequence). Trimming took 3 bases from V and 5 from J, leaving 14 bases between them. The CDR3 loop spans 14 amino acids. CDR3 nucleotide sequence: TGTGCCAGTAGTATGCTAGAGCGGGCTGACGAGCAGTACTTC. It specifies CASSMLERADEQYF.